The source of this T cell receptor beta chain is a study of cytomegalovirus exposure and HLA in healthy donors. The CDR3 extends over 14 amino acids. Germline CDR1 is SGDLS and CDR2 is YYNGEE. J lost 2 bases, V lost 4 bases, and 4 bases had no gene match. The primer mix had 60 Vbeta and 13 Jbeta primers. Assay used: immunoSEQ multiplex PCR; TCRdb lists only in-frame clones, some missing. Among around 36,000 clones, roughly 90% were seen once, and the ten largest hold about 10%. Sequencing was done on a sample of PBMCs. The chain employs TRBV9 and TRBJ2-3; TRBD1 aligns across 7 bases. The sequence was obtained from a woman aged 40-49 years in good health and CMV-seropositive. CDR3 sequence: CASSPGTATDTQYF. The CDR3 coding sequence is TGTGCCAGCAGCCCGGGGACAGCCACAGATACGCAGTATTTT.